This T cell receptor beta chain was profiled in a study of cytomegalovirus exposure and HLA in healthy donors. Broader study findings: Most TCR sequences were uncommon, yet certain public TCRs appeared in many donors. Specificity for CMV antigens was confirmed in vitro for a few of the CMV-associated chains.

From the 120-subject validation cohort, which was separate from the approximately 700-subject first cohort, the donors were drawn. Method: immunoSEQ multiplex PCR; TCRdb's copy keeps in-frame clones and lacks some. The table has some 49,000 clones, almost 95% seen once. This clone is labeled medium-sized. Its antigen is undetermined. Sequencing was performed on PBMCs. The clonotype was recovered from a man in his late teens or twenties in good health and CMV-seronegative.

The CDR3 nucleotides read TGCAGCGTTGAAAGCGGGGTTGGAGCTTTCTTT. This sequence encodes CSVESGVGAFF. The chain uses TRBV29-1 and TRBJ1-1; D gene uncertain. Trimming pared 2 bases from V and 10 bases from J, leaving 11 bases between. From germline, CDR1 is SQVTM and CDR2 ANQGSEA. The CDR3 loop spans 11 amino acids.